Below, 21 T cell receptor beta chains from the same sample are listed, as sequenced in a study of post-analysis software for immune sequencing data. Study-wide results and caveats: Controls showed lower frequencies than patients for 4 or 5 TRBV segments, and TRBV5-6, TRBV5-1 and TRBV20-1 were among these.

Antigens of these TCRs are unknown. Prepared TCR beta cDNA libraries contained unique molecular identifiers. TCRdb used MiXCR to reprocess the PCR reads, holding one entry per CDR3 protein. The sample has hundreds of thousands of distinct CDR3 sequences; around 40% are singletons. The material sequenced was blood. All receptors derive from a girl aged 10 to 17 with multiple sclerosis.

The chain couples TRBV6-5 to TRBJ2-4, with D perhaps matching TRBD2 (6 bases). V was shortened by 3 bases and J by 3 bases, with 9 bases between the two germline ends. This CDR3 is built from 14 residues. CDR1 and CDR2 from the germline V gene are MNHEY and SVGAGI. CDR3 sequence (DNA): TGTGCCAGCAGTTATGAGGGAGGCAAAAACATTCAGTACTTC. Translated: CASSYEGGKNIQYF.

This rearrangement joins TRBV12-3 or TRBV12-4 to TRBJ2-1; 9 positions match TRBD2. The CDR3 has 23 amino acids. The V gene end was trimmed by 7 bases and the J gene end by 0 bases; junction bases not matched to a gene: 28. The CDR3 protein is CASTKGWAPLEAGGLSSYNEQFF. CDR3 nucleotide sequence: TGTGCCAGCACGAAGGGTTGGGCGCCTCTAGAGGCGGGAGGGCTCAGCTCCTACAATGAGCAGTTCTTC.

V gene TRBV5-1 combines with J gene TRBJ2-1; TRBD2 agrees at 15 bases. CDR3 length: 20 residues. V shed 3 bases, J shed 2 bases, and the junction held 12 bases outside the gene matches. Germline V gene lookup returns CDR1 SGHRS and CDR2 YFSETQ. The CDR3 loop reads CASSYPAGTSGRLTYNEQFF. CDR3 coding DNA: TGCGCCAGCAGCTATCCCGCTGGGACTAGCGGGAGGTTGACCTACAATGAGCAGTTCTTC.

The V call is TRBV5-4, the J call TRBJ1-1, with D maybe TRBD1 (6 bases). The V gene lost 0 bases and the J gene lost 4 bases, with 16 bases spanning the gap. CDR1 SGHNT and CDR2 YYREEE come from the germline V gene (reference sequence). The CDR3 contains 16 residues. This CDR3 reads CASSLAGLGAGTEAFF. The CDR3 DNA reads TGTGCCAGCAGCTTGGCGGGGCTGGGGGCAGGCACTGAAGCTTTCTTT.

As to this clonotype: Given a much more abundant clone one base away, this may be a read error. This chain joins TRBV4-1 and TRBJ2-3; D possibly corresponds to TRBD2 (6 bases). Germline assignment: CDR1 MGHRA and CDR2 YSYEKL. The CDR3 runs to 16 residues. Trimming took 1 base from V and 4 from J, leaving 15 bases between them. This chain's CDR3 is CASSQALVGGPDTQYF. For the CDR3, the DNA is TGCGCCAGCAGCCAAGCTCTAGTGGGAGGCCCAGATACGCAGTATTTT.

The chain couples TRBV20-1 to TRBJ2-1, with 11 bases matching TRBD2. The CDR3 has 17 amino acids. The J segment lost 0 bases and the V segment lost 6 bases, leaving 10 bases of the junction unmatched. CDR1 and CDR2 from the germline V gene are DFQATT and SNEGSKA (reference sequence). CDR3 amino acids: CSARPGLAVLSYNEQFF. DNA for the CDR3: TGCAGTGCAAGACCGGGACTAGCGGTACTCTCCTACAATGAGCAGTTCTTC.

This rearrangement joins TRBV20-1 to TRBJ2-1, with 13 bases fitting TRBD2. Trimming removed 0 bases from V and 10 bases from J; junction bases left unmatched: 9. CDR3 length: 16 amino acids. The germline V gene has CDR1 DFQATT and CDR2 SNEGSKA (reference sequence). CDR3 in DNA: TGCAGTGCTAGAGATTTTACTAGCGGGAGGGCCGGGGAGCAGTTCTTC. Translation gives CSARDFTSGRAGEQFF.

The rearrangement links TRBV29-1 to TRBJ2-1; D is uncertain. This CDR3 is built from 11 residues. Trimming removed 4 bases at V and 6 bases at J, with 7 bases between. Germline V gene lookup returns CDR1 SQVTM and CDR2 ANQGSEA. This CDR3 reads CSVVWGNEQFF. CDR3 nucleotide sequence: TGCAGCGTTGTGTGGGGCAATGAGCAGTTCTTC.

This clonotype has more than one count but fewer than ten. The CDR3 is CASSPGQNNEQFF. CDR3 DNA sequence: TGTGCCAGCAGTCCGGGACAGAACAATGAGCAGTTCTTC. V is TRBV12-3 or TRBV12-4 and J is TRBJ2-1; 7 bases are a match to TRBD1. This CDR3 has 13 amino acids. V trimming: 5 bases; J trimming: 5 bases; junction bases outside the gene matches: 3.

This clonotype has just one count. The chain employs TRBV20-1 and TRBJ2-3; D is tentatively TRBD1 or TRBD2 (5 bases each). V was trimmed by 8 bases and J by 4 bases, leaving 19 bases between them. Per germline, CDR1 DFQATT and CDR2 SNEGSKA (reference sequence). The CDR3 contains 14 residues. In DNA form, the CDR3 reads TGCAGTAAAGCCGGGACCGTCGGGGCAGATACGCAGTATTTT. Encoded protein: CSKAGTVGADTQYF.

V gene TRBV11-2 combines with J gene TRBJ2-5; D perhaps matches TRBD2 (6 bases). Germline CDR1 SGHAT, CDR2 FQNNGV. V gave up 1 base and J gave up 4 bases, with 16 bases separating them. There are 16 residues in the CDR3. The chain's CDR3 is CASSLGGAGFRETQYF. The DNA for the CDR3 is TGTGCCAGCAGCTTAGGTGGGGCGGGGTTCAGAGAGACCCAGTACTTC.

This clonotype was seen a handful of times. This rearrangement joins TRBV7-9 to TRBJ1-5, with 7 bases lining up with TRBD1. Germline CDR1 reads SEHNR; CDR2 reads FQNEAQ (reference sequence). This CDR3 has 15 amino acids. The V and J ends lost 1 base and 11 bases, in that order; junction bases with no gene match: 11. CDR3 amino acids: CASSLGTGPAWAQHF. The DNA of the CDR3 is TGTGCCAGCAGCTTAGGGACAGGCCCCGCATGGGCCCAGCATTTT.

This clonotype was seen a few times. The rearrangement links TRBV5-1 to TRBJ2-7; 8 bases align to TRBD2. Germline CDR1 reads SGHRS; CDR2 reads YFSETQ. The V segment lost 0 bases and the J segment 2 bases; nucleotides outside the gene matches: 7. The CDR3 totals 16 residues. The CDR3 region has the DNA TGCGCCAGCAGCTTGGGGAGCGGGAGTTTCCCCTACGAGCAGTACTTC. Translation: CASSLGSGSFPYEQYF.

The chain uses TRBV3-1 and TRBJ2-1; no clear D gene. Per germline, CDR1 LGHDT and CDR2 YNNKEL (reference sequence). This CDR3 comprises 15 residues. V gave up 4 bases and J gave up 4 bases, with 14 bases separating them. This chain's CDR3 is CASSPWVAGYNEQFF. The CDR3 bases are TGTGCCAGCAGCCCCTGGGTAGCTGGGTACAATGAGCAGTTCTTC.

This clonotype was observed a handful of times. The rearrangement uses TRBV27 and TRBJ2-3; the D is unclear. Germline CDR1 reads MNHEY; CDR2 reads SMNVEV (reference sequence). Deletions cut 4 bases from V and 3 bases from J, with 5 bases between. The CDR3 is made up of 12 amino acids. This CDR3 reads CASSSITDTQYF. As DNA, the CDR3 is TGTGCCAGCAGTTCGATAACAGATACGCAGTATTTT.

This rearrangement joins TRBV7-2 to TRBJ2-1; D is possibly TRBD1 (5 bases). The DNA end is more similar to TRBJ2-7, so the J call may be wrong. The CDR3 covers 14 residues. Germline V gene lookup returns CDR1 SGHTA and CDR2 FQGNSA. The CDR3 loop is CASSLEGRADEQYF. As DNA, the CDR3 is TGTGCCAGCAGCTTAGAGGGCAGGGCGGATGAGCAGTACTTC.

This chain links TRBV20-1 with TRBJ1-2; 10 nucleotides agree with TRBD1. Germline CDR1 and CDR2: DFQATT and SNEGSKA (reference sequence). The V gene end was trimmed by 4 bases and the J gene end by 5 bases; junction bases not matched to a gene: 13. The CDR3 is made up of 16 amino acids. The CDR3 spells CSATPADRGQGYGYTF. CDR3 sequence (DNA): TGCAGTGCTACTCCCGCCGACAGGGGGCAAGGTTATGGCTACACCTTC.

The chain combines TRBV24-1 with TRBJ2-5; a weak D match, TRBD1 (6 bases). Trimming cost V 7 bases and J 1 base, with 6 bases left between them. The CDR3 is 12 amino acids. Germline-derived CDR1 and CDR2 are KGHDR and SFDVKD. CDR3 in amino acids: CATRDSQETQYF. The DNA for the CDR3 is TGTGCCACCAGGGACAGCCAAGAGACCCAGTACTTC.

This clonotype was detected a few times. The V gene is TRBV20-1, the J gene TRBJ2-5; no clear D gene. Germline V gives CDR1 DFQATT, CDR2 SNEGSKA (reference sequence). Trimming left V 6 bases short and J 3 bases short, with 20 bases between. The CDR3 contains 15 residues. The CDR3 loop reads CSAEKTSDAKETQYF. CDR3 nucleotides: TGCAGTGCAGAAAAGACTTCCGACGCCAAAGAGACCCAGTACTTC.

This clonotype was seen more than once but under ten times. J is TRBJ2-3 and V is TRBV5-1, with 7 bases identical to TRBD1. Looked up from germline, CDR1 is SGHRS and CDR2 is YFSETQ. J was trimmed by 4 bases and V by 4 bases; bases with no gene match: 6. The CDR3 consists of 14 residues. The CDR3: CASSPDRVADTQYF. In DNA form, the CDR3 reads TGCGCCAGCAGCCCTGACAGGGTGGCAGATACGCAGTATTTT.

This clonotype was counted ten times or more. A clone one base away is much larger, so this may be a read error. The rearrangement links TRBV20-1 to TRBJ2-3, with 7 bases that match TRBD2. In germline, CDR1 is DFQATT, CDR2 SNEGSKA (reference sequence). CDR3 length equals 15 residues. The CDR3 protein is CSARGGAGNPDTQYF. In DNA form, the CDR3 reads TGCAGTGCCAGAGGAGGAGCGGGAAACCCAGATACGCAGTATTTT.